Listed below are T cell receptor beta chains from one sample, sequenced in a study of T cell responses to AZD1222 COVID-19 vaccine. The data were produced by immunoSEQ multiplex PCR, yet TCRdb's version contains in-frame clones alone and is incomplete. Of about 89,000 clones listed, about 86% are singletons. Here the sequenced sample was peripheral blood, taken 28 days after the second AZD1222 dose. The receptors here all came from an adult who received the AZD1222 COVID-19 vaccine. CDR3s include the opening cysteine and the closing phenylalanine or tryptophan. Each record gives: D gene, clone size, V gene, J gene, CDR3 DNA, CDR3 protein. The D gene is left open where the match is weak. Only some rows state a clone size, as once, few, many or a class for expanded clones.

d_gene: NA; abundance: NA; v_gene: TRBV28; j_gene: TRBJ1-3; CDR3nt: TGTGCCAGCAGTCCTCCCCGTAAGAGCTCTGGAAACACCATATATTTT; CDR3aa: CASSPPRKSSGNTIYF
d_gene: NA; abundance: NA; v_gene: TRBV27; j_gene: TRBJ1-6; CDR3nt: TGTGCCAGCAGCCGGACATATAATTCACCCCTCCACTTT; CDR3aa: CASSRTYNSPLHF
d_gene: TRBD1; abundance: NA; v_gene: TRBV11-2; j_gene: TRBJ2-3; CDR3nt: TGTGCCAGCAGCTTAGAGCCACAGGGGGCGGATACGCAGTATTTT; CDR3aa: CASSLEPQGADTQYF
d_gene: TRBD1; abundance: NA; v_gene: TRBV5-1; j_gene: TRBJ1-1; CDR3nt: TGCGCCAGCAGCTCGACAGGGGGCGCGCCTGAAGCTTTCTTT; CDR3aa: CASSSTGGAPEAFF
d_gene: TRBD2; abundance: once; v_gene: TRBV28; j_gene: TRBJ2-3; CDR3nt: TGTGCCACCCTGACTAGCGGAGGTGTTCATACGCAGTATTTT; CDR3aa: CATLTSGGVHTQYF
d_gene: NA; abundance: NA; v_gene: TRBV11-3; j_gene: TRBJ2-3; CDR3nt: TGTGCCAGCAGGCCGAGGGGGGGTGGCACAGATACGCAGTATTTT; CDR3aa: CASRPRGGGTDTQYF
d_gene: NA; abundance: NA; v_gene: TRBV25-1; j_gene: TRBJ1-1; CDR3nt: TGTGCCAGCAGTGAACTGAAGATGATGGGGAACACTGAAGCTTTCTTT; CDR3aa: CASSELKMMGNTEAFF
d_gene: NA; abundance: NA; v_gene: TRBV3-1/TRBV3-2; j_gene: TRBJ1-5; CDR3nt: TGTGCCAGCAGCCAAGCCGATCAGCCCCAGCATTTT; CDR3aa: CASSQADQPQHF
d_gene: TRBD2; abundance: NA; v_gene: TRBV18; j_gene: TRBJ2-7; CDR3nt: TGTGCCAGCTCACCATCCGGGACTAGGACCGAGCAGTACTTC; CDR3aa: CASSPSGTRTEQYF
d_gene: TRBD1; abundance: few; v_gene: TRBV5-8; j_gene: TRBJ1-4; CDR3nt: TGTGCCAGCACCTTGGAGGGACAGGGGTATGAAAAACTGTTTTTT; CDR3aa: CASTLEGQGYEKLFF
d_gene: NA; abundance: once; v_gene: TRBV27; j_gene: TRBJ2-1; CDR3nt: TGTGCCAGCAGTGGACAGAGTACATACAATGAGCAGTTCTTC; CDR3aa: CASSGQSTYNEQFF
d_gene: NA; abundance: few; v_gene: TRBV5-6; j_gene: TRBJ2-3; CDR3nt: TGTGCCAGCAGCTTGGCCCGGGGAGATACGCAGTATTTT; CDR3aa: CASSLARGDTQYF
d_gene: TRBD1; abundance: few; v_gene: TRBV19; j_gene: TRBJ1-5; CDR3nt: TGTGCCAGTATTGCCAGGGGGCGAGGTAATCAGCCCCAGCATTTT; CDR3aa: CASIARGRGNQPQHF
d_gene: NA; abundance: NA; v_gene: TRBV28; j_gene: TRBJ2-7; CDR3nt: TGTGCCAGCAGTTTGTTCCCGGACAACTACGAGCAGTACTTC; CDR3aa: CASSLFPDNYEQYF
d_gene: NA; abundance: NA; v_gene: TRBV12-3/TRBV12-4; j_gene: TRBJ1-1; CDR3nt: TGTGCCAGTCGAGGAGGGTGGGCCACTGAAGCTTTCTTT; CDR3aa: CASRGGWATEAFF
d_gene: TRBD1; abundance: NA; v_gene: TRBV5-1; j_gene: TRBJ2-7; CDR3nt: TGCGCCAGCAGCTCGGGGGACAGGGCCTACGAGCAGTACTTC; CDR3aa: CASSSGDRAYEQYF
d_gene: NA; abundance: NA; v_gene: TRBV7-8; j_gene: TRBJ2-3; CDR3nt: TGTGCCAGCAGCTTAGTTACGGGGGCGAGCACAGATACGCAGTATTTT; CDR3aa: CASSLVTGASTDTQYF
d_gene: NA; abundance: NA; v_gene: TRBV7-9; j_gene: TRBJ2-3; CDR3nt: TGTGCCAGCAGCCTGGACGGAAGATCCACAGATACGCAGTATTTT; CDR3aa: CASSLDGRSTDTQYF
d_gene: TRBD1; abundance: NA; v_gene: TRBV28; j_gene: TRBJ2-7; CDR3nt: TGTGCCAGCAGTGAGGGACAGGGGGCCTTCGAGCAGTACTTC; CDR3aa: CASSEGQGAFEQYF
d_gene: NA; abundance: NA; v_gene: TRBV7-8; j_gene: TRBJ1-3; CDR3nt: TGTGCCAGCAGCGCGACGGCCAGTCGATTATCTGGAAACACCATATATTTT; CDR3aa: CASSATASRLSGNTIYF
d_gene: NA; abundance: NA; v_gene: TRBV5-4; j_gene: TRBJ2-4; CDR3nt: TGTGCCAGCGGGGAGGGGGCAGCCAAAAACATTCAGTACTTC; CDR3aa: CASGEGAAKNIQYF
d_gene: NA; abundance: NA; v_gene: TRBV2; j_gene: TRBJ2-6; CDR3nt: TGTGCCAGCAGTGCGAGCTTGGCCGGGGCCAACGTCCTGACTTTC; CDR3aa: CASSASLAGANVLTF
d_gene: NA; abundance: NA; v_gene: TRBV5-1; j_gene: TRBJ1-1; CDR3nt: TGCGCCAGCAGCTTGGGGACAGCGAACACTGAAGCTTTCTTT; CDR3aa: CASSLGTANTEAFF
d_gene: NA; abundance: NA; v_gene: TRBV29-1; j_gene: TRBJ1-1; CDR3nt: TGCAGCGTAACCGTGGGGGGAATGAACACTGAAGCTTTCTTT; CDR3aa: CSVTVGGMNTEAFF
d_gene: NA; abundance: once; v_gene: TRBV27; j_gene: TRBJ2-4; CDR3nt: TGTGCCAGCAGTTTACTCTCAGCCAAAAACATTCAGTACTTC; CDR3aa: CASSLLSAKNIQYF
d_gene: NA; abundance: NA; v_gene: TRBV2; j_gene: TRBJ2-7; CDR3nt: TGTGCCAGCAGTGAAGCGGGAGTCTCCTACGAGCAGTACTTC; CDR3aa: CASSEAGVSYEQYF
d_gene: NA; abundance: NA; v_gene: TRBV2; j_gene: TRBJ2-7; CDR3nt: TGTGCCAGCACCGAAGGATATCCCGAGGGCGAGCAGTACTTC; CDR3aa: CASTEGYPEGEQYF
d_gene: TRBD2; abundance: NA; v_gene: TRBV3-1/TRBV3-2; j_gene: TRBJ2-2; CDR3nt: TGTGCCAGCAGCGACCTGACTAGCGGGGCCTCTAACGCCGGGGAGCTGTTTTTT; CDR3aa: CASSDLTSGASNAGELFF
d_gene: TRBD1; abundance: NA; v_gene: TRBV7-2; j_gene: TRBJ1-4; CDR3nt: TGTGCCAGCAGCCTGGGACAGACTAATGAAAAACTGTTTTTT; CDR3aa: CASSLGQTNEKLFF
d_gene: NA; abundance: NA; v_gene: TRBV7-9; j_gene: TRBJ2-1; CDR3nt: TGTGCCAGCAGCCCTTACCCAGTGGGGGGCCATGAGCAGTTCTTC; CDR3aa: CASSPYPVGGHEQFF
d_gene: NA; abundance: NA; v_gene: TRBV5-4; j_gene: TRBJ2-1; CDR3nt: TGTGCCAGCAGCCAGGACAGAGCGGGACGGAATGAGCAGTTCTTC; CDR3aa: CASSQDRAGRNEQFF
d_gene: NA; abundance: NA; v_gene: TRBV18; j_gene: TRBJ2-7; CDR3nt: TGTGCCAGCTCCCCTTTAAGCTCCTACGAGCAGTACTTC; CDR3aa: CASSPLSSYEQYF
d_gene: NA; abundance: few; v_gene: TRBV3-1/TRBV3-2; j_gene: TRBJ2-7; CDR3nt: TGTGCCAGCAGCCAAGGGGCTGGATCCTACGAGCAGTACTTC; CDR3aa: CASSQGAGSYEQYF
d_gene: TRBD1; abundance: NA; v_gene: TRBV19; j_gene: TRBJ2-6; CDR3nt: TGTGCCAGTACGACAGGGGGCCTCTCTGGGGCCAACGTCCTGACTTTC; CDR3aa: CASTTGGLSGANVLTF